One sample yielded the 11 T cell receptor beta chains listed below, sequenced in a study of cytomegalovirus exposure and HLA in healthy donors. Use of 60 Vbeta and 13 Jbeta primers characterized the PCR. Only in-frame clones appear in the TCRdb table, and some are missing; sequencing was by immunoSEQ multiplex PCR. The repertoire consists of more than 150,000 clones, with about four fifths occurring once and the leading ten covering 1.5% to 2%. The sequenced sample consisted of PBMCs. The receptor source for this set is a woman in her thirties in good health and CMV-seronegative.

For the CDR3, the DNA is TGCGCCAGCAGCCATCACCCCCGGGAGGATAGCCGGCTACTAAGAAACTATGGCTACACCTTC. This codes for CASSHHPREDSRLLRNYGYTF. The V and J genes are TRBV4-3 and TRBJ1-2; D uncertain. The CDR3 sequence is 21 residues long. Per the germline V gene, CDR1 is LGHNA and CDR2 is YSLEER. V lost 3 bases and J 2 bases, leaving 31 bases between the germline ends.

V usage is TRBV6-1 and J usage is TRBJ2-5; D is possibly TRBD1 (6 bases). The CDR3 runs to 14 residues. Germline assignment: CDR1 MNHNS and CDR2 SASEGT. Trimming cost V 6 bases and J 5 bases, with 16 bases left between them. CDR3 region: CASSLSWGPETQYF. The CDR3 DNA reads as TGTGCCAGCAGCCTCTCATGGGGGCCGGAGACCCAGTACTTC.

CDR3 bases: TGTGCCAGCAGCTTGCTTATCGGGGGTGGCTACACCTTC. Its translation is CASSLLIGGGYTF. The chain combines TRBV5-4 with TRBJ1-2, with D possibly TRBD1 on 5 matching bases. Trimming removed 1 base from V and 7 bases from J, with 11 bases in between. Germline loops: CDR1 SGHNT, CDR2 YYREEE (reference sequence). There are 13 residues in the CDR3.

The chain has TRBV19 and TRBJ2-3; tentative D call: TRBD2 (6 bases). This CDR3 is 14 amino acids long. Germline V gene data show CDR1 as LNHDA and CDR2 as SQIVND (reference sequence). V lost 1 base and J 6 bases, leaving 11 bases between the germline ends. CDR3 in DNA: TGTGCCAGTAGTATAGGGGGGGACTCGGATACGCAGTATTTT. It encodes CASSIGGDSDTQYF.

The chain carries TRBV4-1 and TRBJ2-7; TRBD1 aligns across 8 bases. The CDR3 spans 16 residues. Germline assignment: CDR1 MGHRA and CDR2 YSYEKL. Germline trimming cut 0 bases from V and 0 bases from J; bases unmatched to any gene: 4. The CDR3 region has the DNA TGCGCCAGCAGCCAAGACACCGGGACAGGCTCCTACGAGCAGTACTTC. Its translation is CASSQDTGTGSYEQYF.

CDR3 sequence: CASSLRDRAQETQYF. In DNA, the CDR3 is TGTGCCAGCAGTTTACGGGACAGGGCCCAAGAGACCCAGTACTTC. The rearrangement links TRBV27 to TRBJ2-5, with TRBD1 matching over 9 bases. CDR1 MNHEY and CDR2 SMNVEV come from the germline V gene (reference sequence). This CDR3 region has 15 residues. Unmatched junction bases numbered 2, after V lost 2 bases and J lost 1 base.

This clone was observed a handful of times. The rearrangement links TRBV10-3 to TRBJ1-4; TRBD1 aligns across 10 bases. J lost 7 bases, V lost 0 bases, and 2 bases had no gene match. The CDR3 is made up of 15 amino acids. The V gene's germline CDR1 is ENHRY and CDR2 SYGVKD. The CDR3 DNA sequence: TGTGCCATCAGTGAGTCGACAGGGGGCCTTGAAAAACTGTTTTTT. Encoded protein: CAISESTGGLEKLFF.

The rearrangement links TRBV27 to TRBJ2-1; perhaps TRBD1 as D (5 bases). V was cut by 6 bases and J by 7 bases, with 10 bases left in between. There are 12 residues in the CDR3. Looked up from germline, CDR1 is MNHEY and CDR2 is SMNVEV (reference sequence). In DNA form, the CDR3 reads TGTGCCAGCAGCCCAGGGTTTAATGAGCAGTTCTTC. Amino acid sequence: CASSPGFNEQFF.

The chain joins TRBV5-1 to TRBJ1-5; D perhaps matches TRBD1 (5 bases). The germline V and J ends were trimmed by 0 bases and 4 bases, with 8 bases remaining between them. Per germline, CDR1 SGHRS and CDR2 YFSETQ. CDR3 length: 14 amino acids. CDR3 sequence (DNA): TGCGCCAGCAGCTTGGAAACAGGTAATCAGCCCCAGCATTTT. Its translation is CASSLETGNQPQHF. Variable domain in full (rest from reference TRBV5-1 and TRBJ1-5): KAGVTQTPRYLIKTRGQQVTLSCSPISGHRSVSWYQQTPGQGLQFLFEYFSETQRNKGNFPGRFSGRQFSNSRSEMNVSTLELGDSALYLCASSLETGNQPQHFGDGTRLSIL.

This rearrangement joins TRBV30 to TRBJ1-1; 7 bases are shared with TRBD1. Germline CDR1 is GTSNPN and CDR2 is SVGIG (reference sequence). This CDR3 region has 14 residues. With V trimmed by 3 bases and J by 0 bases, 4 bases remained unmatched. Here the CDR3 DNA reads TGTGCCTGGAGCGGAGACAGGGTGAACACTGAAGCTTTCTTT. As protein: CAWSGDRVNTEAFF.

The chain couples TRBV4-3 to TRBJ2-1; TRBD2 agrees at 13 bases. Germline lookup yields CDR1 LGHNA and CDR2 YSLEER. The CDR3 is made up of 17 amino acids. Unmatched junction bases numbered 5, after V lost 4 bases and J lost 2 bases. The CDR3 region is CASSRELAGGPYNEQFF. The CDR3 region has the DNA TGCGCCAGCAGCCGAGAACTAGCGGGGGGGCCCTACAATGAGCAGTTCTTC.